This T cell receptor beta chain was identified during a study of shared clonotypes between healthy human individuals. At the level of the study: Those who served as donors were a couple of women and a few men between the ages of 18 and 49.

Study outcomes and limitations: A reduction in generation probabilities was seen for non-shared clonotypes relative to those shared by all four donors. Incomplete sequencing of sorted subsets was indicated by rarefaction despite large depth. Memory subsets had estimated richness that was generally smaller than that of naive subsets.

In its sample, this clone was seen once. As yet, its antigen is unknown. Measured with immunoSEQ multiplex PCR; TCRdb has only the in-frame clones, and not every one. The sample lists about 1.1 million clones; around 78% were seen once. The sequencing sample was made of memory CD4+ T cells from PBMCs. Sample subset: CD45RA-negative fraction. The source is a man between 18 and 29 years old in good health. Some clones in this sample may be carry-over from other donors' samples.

The CDR3 coding sequence is TGTGCCAGCAGTCAGCAGGTTCTGGCCACTGAAGCTTTCTTT. This sequence encodes CASSQQVLATEAFF. The chain is built from TRBV7-9 and TRBJ1-1; no clear D gene. The CDR3 consists of 14 residues. Trimming pared 6 bases from V and 4 bases from J, leaving 15 bases between. Germline assignment: CDR1 SEHNR and CDR2 FQNEAQ (reference sequence).